What follows are 3 T cell receptor beta chains derived from one specimen sequenced in a study of cytomegalovirus exposure and HLA in healthy donors. Researchers ran the PCR with 60 Vbeta and 13 Jbeta primers. Clones were sequenced by immunoSEQ multiplex PCR, and TCRdb holds only the in-frame ones, with some missing. The sample has around 40,000 clones, 68% seen once; the top ten hold roughly 4%. Sample: PBMCs. The receptors derive from a man aged 35-49 years in good health and CMV-seronegative.

The table lists this clone with a count of one. The V gene is TRBV4-1, the J gene TRBJ2-4, with 7 bases lining up with TRBD1. This CDR3 region has 14 residues. CDR1 and CDR2 from the germline V gene are MGHRA and YSYEKL. V trimming: 2 bases; J trimming: 9 bases; junction bases outside the gene matches: 7. CDR3 residues: CASSQHPGQFIQYF. The CDR3 DNA sequence: TGCGCCAGCAGCCAACATCCGGGACAGTTCATTCAGTACTTC.

This clone was counted a single time. The gene calls are TRBV21-1 and TRBJ2-7; TRBD2 is taken as the D call from the table, unchecked against the DNA. TRBV21-1 is a pseudogene locus. This CDR3 comprises 13 residues. Written as DNA, the CDR3 is TGTGCCAGCAGCAAGGCCGCGGGGAACGAGCAGTACTTC. Its protein is CASSKAAGNEQYF.

V and J are TRBV2 and TRBJ1-5; 7 bases fit TRBD1. In germline, CDR1 is SNHLY, CDR2 FYNNEI. V lost 8 bases and J lost 0; bases outside the gene matches: 13. This CDR3 has 17 amino acids. The CDR3 DNA is TGTGCCAGCCCTAGACAGGGCCTCTCAAATAGCAATCAGCCCCAGCATTTT. Amino acid sequence: CASPRQGLSNSNQPQHF.